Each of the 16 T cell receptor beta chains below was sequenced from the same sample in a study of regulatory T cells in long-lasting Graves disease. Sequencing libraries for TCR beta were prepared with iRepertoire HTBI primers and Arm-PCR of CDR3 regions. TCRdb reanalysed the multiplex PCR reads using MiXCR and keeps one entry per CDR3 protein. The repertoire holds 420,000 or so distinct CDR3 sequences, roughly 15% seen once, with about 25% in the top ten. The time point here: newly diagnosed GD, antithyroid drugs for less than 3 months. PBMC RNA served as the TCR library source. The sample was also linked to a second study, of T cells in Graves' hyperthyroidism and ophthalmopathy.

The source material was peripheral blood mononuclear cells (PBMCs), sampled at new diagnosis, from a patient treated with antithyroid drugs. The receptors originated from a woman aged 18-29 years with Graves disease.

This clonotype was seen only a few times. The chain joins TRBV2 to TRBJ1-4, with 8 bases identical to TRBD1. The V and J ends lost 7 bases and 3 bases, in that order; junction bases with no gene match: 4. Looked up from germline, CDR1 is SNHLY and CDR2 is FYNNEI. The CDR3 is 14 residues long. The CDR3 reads CASTPDRANEKLFF. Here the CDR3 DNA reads TGTGCCAGCACCCCGGACAGGGCTAATGAAAAACTGTTTTTT.

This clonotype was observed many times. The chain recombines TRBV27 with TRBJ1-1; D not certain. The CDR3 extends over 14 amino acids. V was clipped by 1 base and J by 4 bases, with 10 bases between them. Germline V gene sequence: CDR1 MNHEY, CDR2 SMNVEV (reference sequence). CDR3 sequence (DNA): TGTGCCAGCAGTTTATTGAAGGTGGGCACTGAAGCTTTCTTT. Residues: CASSLLKVGTEAFF.

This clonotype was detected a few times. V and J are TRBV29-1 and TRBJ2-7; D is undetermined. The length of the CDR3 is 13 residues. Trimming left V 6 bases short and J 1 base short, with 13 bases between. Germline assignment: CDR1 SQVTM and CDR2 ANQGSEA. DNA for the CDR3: TGCAGCGTATGGACGGAAAAATCCTACGAGCAGTACTTC. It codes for CSVWTEKSYEQYF.

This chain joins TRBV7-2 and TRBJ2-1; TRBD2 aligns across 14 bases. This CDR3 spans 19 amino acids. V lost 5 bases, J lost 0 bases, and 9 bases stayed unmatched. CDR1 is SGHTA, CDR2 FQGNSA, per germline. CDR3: CASSTPTGTSGSSYNEQFF. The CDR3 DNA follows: TGTGCCAGCAGCACGCCTACCGGGACTAGCGGGAGCTCCTACAATGAGCAGTTCTTC.

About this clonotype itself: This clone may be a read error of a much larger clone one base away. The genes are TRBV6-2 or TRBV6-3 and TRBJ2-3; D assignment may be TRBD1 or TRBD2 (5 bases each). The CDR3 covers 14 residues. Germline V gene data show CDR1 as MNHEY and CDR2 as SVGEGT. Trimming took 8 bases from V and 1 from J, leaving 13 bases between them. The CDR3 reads CASERGAGTDTQYF. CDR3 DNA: TGTGCCAGCGAAAGAGGGGCAGGCACAGATACGCAGTATTTT.

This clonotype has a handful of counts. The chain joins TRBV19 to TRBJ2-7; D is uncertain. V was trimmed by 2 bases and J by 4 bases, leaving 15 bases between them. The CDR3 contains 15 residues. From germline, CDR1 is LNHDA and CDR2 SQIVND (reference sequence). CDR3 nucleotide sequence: TGTGCCAGTAGTATACGAACAAACCCCTCTTACGAGCAGTACTTC. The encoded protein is CASSIRTNPSYEQYF.

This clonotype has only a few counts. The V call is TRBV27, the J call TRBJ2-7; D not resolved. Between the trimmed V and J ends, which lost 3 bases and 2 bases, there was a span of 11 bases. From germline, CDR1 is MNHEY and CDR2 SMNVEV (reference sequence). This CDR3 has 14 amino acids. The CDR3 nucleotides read TGTGCCAGCAGTTTTGAGGACCAAACCTACGAGCAGTACTTC. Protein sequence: CASSFEDQTYEQYF.

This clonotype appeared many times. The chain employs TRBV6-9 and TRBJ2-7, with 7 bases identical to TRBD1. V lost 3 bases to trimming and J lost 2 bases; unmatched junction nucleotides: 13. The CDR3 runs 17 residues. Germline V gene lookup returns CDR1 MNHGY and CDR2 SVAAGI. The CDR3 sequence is CASSYKTSTGRAYEQYF. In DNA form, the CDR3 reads TGTGCCAGCAGTTACAAAACCTCGACAGGGAGAGCCTACGAGCAGTACTTC.

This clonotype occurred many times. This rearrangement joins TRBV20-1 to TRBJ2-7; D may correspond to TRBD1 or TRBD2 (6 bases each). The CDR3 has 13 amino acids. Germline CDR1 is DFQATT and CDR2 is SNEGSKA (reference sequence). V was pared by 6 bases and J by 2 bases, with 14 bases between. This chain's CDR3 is CSARGLYTYEQYF. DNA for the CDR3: TGCAGTGCCAGGGGACTGTATACCTACGAGCAGTACTTC.

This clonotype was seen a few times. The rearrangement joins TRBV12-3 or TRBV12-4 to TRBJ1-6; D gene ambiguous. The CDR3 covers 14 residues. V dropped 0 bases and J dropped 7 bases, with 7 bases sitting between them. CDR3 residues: CASSLAGRNSPLHF. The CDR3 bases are TGTGCCAGCAGTTTAGCGGGGAGGAATTCACCCCTCCACTTT.

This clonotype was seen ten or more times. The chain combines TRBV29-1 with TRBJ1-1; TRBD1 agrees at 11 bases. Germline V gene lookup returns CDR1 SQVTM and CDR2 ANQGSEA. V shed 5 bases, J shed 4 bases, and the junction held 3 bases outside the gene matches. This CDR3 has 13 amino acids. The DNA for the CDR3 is TGCAGCGTTACTGGACAGGGGGCCACTGAAGCTTTCTTT. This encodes CSVTGQGATEAFF.

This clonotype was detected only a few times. CDR3 DNA sequence: TGTGCCTGGAGTGTACTGGGGGGGAGCTATGGCTACACCTTC. This gives the protein CAWSVLGGSYGYTF. The chain carries TRBV30 and TRBJ1-2, with D possibly being TRBD1 (5 bases). The CDR3 spans 14 residues. Trimming shortened V by 0 bases and J by 4 bases, and 12 bases separated the two germline ends. Germline V lookup: CDR1 GTSNPN, CDR2 SVGIG (reference sequence).

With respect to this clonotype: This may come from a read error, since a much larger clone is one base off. CDR3 DNA: TGCAGTGCTAGACCAGGGGGCTCAACGGGCAATGAGCAGTACTTC. The encoded protein is CSARPGGSTGNEQYF. This chain links TRBV20-1 with TRBJ2-7, with 8 bases that match TRBD1. Germline V gene sequence: CDR1 DFQATT, CDR2 SNEGSKA (reference sequence). V lost 2 bases and J lost 7; bases outside the gene matches: 13. The CDR3 totals 15 residues.

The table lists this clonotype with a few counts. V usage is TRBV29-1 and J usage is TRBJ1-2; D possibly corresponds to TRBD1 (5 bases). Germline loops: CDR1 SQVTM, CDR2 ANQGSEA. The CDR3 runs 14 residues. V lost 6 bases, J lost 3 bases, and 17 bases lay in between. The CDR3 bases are TGCAGCGTGGAACAAGACAGTCTCTACTATGGCTACACCTTC. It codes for CSVEQDSLYYGYTF. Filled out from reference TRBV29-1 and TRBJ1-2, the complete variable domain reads SAVISQKPSRDICQRGTSLTIQCQVDSQVTMMFWYRQQPGQSLTLIATANQGSEATYESGFVIDKFPISRPNLTFSTLTVSNMSPEDSSIYLCSVEQDSLYYGYTFGSGTRLTVV.

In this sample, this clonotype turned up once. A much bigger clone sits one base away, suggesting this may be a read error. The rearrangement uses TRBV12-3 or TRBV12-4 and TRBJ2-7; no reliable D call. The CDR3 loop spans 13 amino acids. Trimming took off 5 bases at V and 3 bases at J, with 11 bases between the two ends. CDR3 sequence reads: CASSKGASYEQYF. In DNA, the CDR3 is TGTGCCAGCAGTAAAGGCGCGAGCTACGAGCAGTACTTC.

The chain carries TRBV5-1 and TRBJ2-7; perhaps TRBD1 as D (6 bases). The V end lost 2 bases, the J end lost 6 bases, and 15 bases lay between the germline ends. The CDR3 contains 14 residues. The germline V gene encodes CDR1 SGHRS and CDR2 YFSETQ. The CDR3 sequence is CASSFGTHKTEQYF. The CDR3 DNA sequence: TGCGCCAGCAGCTTCGGGACACATAAGACCGAGCAGTACTTC.